A selection of T cell receptor beta chains follows, all from one sample in a study of blood T cell repertoires in COVID-19. Clones were read by immunoSEQ multiplex PCR, and TCRdb kept only the in-frame ones, dropping some. The sample gives roughly 70,000 clones, around nine tenths of which show up once; approximately 3.9% is in the top ten. The sequencing sample was made of peripheral blood. The origin of the receptors is a man aged 65 to 79 with acute or convalescent COVID-19. The CDR3 runs from the conserved cysteine through the conserved F or W. The D gene is left open where the match is weak. Clone size is stated in some rows and not others, as once, few, many or a class when expanded.

clone_size	v_call	d_call	j_call	cdr3_aa	cdr3_nt
.	TRBV7-2	TRBD1	TRBJ2-1	CASSVGVTHRGPHNEEQFF	TGTGCCAGCAGCGTCGGGGTCACCCACAGGGGACCCCACAATGAGGAGCAGTTCTTC
.	TRBV6-1	TRBD1	TRBJ1-2	CASSEATDRAIGYTF	TGTGCCAGCAGTGAAGCAACGGACAGGGCGATCGGCTACACCTTC
.	TRBV29-1	.	TRBJ1-1	CSVDTPTGPEAFF	TGCAGCGTTGACACCCCCACAGGGCCAGAAGCTTTCTTT
.	TRBV5-5	TRBD1	TRBJ2-7	CASSLGSTGAYEQYF	TGTGCCAGCAGCTTGGGATCGACAGGGGCCTACGAGCAGTACTTC
.	TRBV7-9	TRBD2	TRBJ2-7	CASSLGTSGGVQVGEQYF	TGTGCCAGCAGCTTGGGGACTAGCGGGGGGGTCCAGGTAGGCGAGCAGTACTTC
.	TRBV9	.	TRBJ1-6	CASSPYGTWHTPLHF	TGTGCCAGCAGCCCATATGGCACCTGGCATACACCCCTCCACTTT
.	TRBV7-2	.	TRBJ2-5	CASSTRVRSTQETQYF	TGTGCCAGCAGCACAAGAGTAAGGAGTACTCAAGAGACCCAGTACTTC
.	TRBV12-3/TRBV12-4	.	TRBJ2-7	CASSPGLYEQYF	TGTGCCAGCAGTCCAGGTTTGTACGAGCAGTACTTC
.	TRBV9	TRBD1	TRBJ1-2	CASSVDQTGPLGYYGYTF	TGTGCCAGCAGCGTAGATCAGACAGGGCCGCTCGGGTACTATGGCTACACCTTC
.	TRBV3-1/TRBV3-2	TRBD1	TRBJ2-7	CASSRTGGYEQYF	TGTGCCAGCAGTCGGACAGGGGGCTACGAGCAGTACTTC
.	TRBV4-2	.	TRBJ1-5	CASSQAVSRQRLNQPQHF	TGTGCCAGCAGCCAAGCCGTATCCCGACAGAGACTCAATCAGCCCCAGCATTTT
once	TRBV7-2	.	TRBJ2-5	CASSPDYQETQYF	TGTGCCAGCAGCCCGGACTACCAAGAGACCCAGTACTTC
.	TRBV4-1	.	TRBJ1-2	CASSQPSTVYGYTF	TGCGCCAGCAGCCAGCCATCCACGGTCTATGGCTACACCTTC
.	TRBV2	.	TRBJ1-1	CASSDQTAVVEAFF	TGTGCCAGCAGTGATCAAACGGCGGTGGTGGAAGCTTTCTTT
.	TRBV18	.	TRBJ1-2	CASSPPLVTGVNYGYTF	TGTGCCAGCTCACCACCGTTGGTGACAGGAGTTAACTATGGCTACACCTTC
.	TRBV6-5	TRBD1	TRBJ1-2	CASSLDRDGYTF	TGTGCCAGCAGCCTTGACAGGGATGGCTACACCTTC
.	TRBV4-1	.	TRBJ2-2	CASSQGVLRRDRTGELFF	TGCGCCAGCAGCCAAGGAGTTTTACGGAGGGATCGCACCGGGGAGCTGTTTTTT